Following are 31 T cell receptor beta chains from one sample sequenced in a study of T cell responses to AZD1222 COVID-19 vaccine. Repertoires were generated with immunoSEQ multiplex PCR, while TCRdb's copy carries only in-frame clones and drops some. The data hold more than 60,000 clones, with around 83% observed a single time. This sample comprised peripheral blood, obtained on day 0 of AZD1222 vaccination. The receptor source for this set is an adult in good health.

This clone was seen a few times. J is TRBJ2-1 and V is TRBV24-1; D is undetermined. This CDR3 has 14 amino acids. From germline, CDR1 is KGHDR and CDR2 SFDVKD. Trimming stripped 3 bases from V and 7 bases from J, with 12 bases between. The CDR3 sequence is CATSDPGSLNEQFF. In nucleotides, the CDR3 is TGTGCCACCAGTGATCCGGGCAGTTTAAATGAGCAGTTCTTC.

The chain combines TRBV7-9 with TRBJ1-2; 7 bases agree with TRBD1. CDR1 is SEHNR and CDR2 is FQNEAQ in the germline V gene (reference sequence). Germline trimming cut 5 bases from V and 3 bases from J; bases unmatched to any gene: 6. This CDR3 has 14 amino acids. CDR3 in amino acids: CASSPTGVDYGYTF. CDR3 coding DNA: TGTGCCAGCAGCCCAACAGGGGTGGACTATGGCTACACCTTC.

The CDR3 here is CASSPYTDTQYF. In DNA form, the CDR3 reads TGTGCCAGCAGCCCTTACACAGATACGCAGTATTTT. The gene calls are TRBV5-5 and TRBJ2-3; no firm D call. Looked up from germline, CDR1 is SGHKS and CDR2 is YYEKEE (reference sequence). Trimming took 4 bases from V and 2 from J, leaving 5 bases between them. The CDR3 covers 12 residues. The full variable domain, its missing parts supplied by reference TRBV5-5 and TRBJ2-3, is DAGVTQSPTHLIKTRGQQVTLRCSPISGHKSVSWYQQVLGQGPQFIFQYYEKEERGRGNFPDRFSARQFPNYSSELNVNALLLGDSALYLCASSPYTDTQYFGPGTRLTVL.

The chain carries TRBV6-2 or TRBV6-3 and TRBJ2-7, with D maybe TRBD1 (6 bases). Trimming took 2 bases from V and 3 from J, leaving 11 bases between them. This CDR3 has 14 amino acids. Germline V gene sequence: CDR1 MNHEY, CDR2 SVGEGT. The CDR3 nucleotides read TGTGCCAGCAGTTACCTGGGACATAACTACGAGCAGTACGTC. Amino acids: CASSYLGHNYEQYV.

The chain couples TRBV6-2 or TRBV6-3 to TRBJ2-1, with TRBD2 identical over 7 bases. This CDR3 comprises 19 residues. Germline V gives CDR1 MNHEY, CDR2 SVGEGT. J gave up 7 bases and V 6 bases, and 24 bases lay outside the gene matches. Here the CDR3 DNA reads TGTGCCAGCAGCCCCGGGGAGGGTCCCCTGTCACGAGCTCGGAATGAGCAGTTCTTC. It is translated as CASSPGEGPLSRARNEQFF.

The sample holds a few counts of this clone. DNA for the CDR3: TGTGCCAGCAGCTGGACGGACAGGGGCTACGAGCAGTACTTC. Its translation: CASSWTDRGYEQYF. The chain uses TRBV11-2 and TRBJ2-7; TRBD1 matches at 9 bases. V trimming: 4 bases; J trimming: 3 bases; junction bases outside the gene matches: 4. Germline V gene data show CDR1 as SGHAT and CDR2 as FQNNGV. The CDR3 is 14 residues long.

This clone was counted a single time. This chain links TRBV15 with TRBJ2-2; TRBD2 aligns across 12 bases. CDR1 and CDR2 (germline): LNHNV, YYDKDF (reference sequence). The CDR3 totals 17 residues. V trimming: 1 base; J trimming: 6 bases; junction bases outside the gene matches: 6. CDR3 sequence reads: CATSRGLAGERSGELFF. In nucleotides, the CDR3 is TGTGCCACCAGCAGAGGACTAGCGGGAGAGCGGTCCGGGGAGCTGTTTTTT.

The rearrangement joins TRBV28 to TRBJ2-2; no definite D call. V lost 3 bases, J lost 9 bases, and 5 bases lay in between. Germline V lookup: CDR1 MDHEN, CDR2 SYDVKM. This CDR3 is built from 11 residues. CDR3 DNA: TGTGCCAGCAGTTTTGGGAGGGAGCTGTTTTTT. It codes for CASSFGRELFF.

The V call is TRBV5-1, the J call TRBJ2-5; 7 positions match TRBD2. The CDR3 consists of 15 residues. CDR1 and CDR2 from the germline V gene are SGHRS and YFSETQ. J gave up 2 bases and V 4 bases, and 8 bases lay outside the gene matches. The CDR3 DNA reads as TGCGCCAGCAGCATATTATCTAGCGGACAAGAGACCCAGTACTTC. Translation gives CASSILSSGQETQYF.

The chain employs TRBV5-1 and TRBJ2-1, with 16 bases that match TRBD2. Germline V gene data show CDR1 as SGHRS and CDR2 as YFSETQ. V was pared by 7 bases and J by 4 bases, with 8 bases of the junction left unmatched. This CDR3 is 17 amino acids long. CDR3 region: CASARGLAGGRYNEQFF. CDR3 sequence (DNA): TGCGCCAGCGCCCGGGGACTAGCGGGAGGGCGGTACAATGAGCAGTTCTTC. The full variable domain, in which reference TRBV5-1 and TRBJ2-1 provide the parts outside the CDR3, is KAGVTQTPRYLIKTRGQQVTLSCSPISGHRSVSWYQQTPGQGLQFLFEYFSETQRNKGNFPGRFSGRQFSNSRSEMNVSTLELGDSALYLCASARGLAGGRYNEQFFGPGTRLTVL.

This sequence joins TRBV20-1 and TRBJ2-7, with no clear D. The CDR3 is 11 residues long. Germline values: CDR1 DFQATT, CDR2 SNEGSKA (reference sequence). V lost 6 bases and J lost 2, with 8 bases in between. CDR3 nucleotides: TGCAGTGCCAAGTCAACCTACGAGCAGTACTTC. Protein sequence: CSAKSTYEQYF.

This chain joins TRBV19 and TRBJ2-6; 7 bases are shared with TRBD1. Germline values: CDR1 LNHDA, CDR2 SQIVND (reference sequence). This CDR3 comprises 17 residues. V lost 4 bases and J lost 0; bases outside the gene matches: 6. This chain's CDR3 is CASSTRQGDSGANVLTF. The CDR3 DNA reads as TGTGCCAGTAGTACCCGACAGGGTGACTCTGGGGCCAACGTCCTGACTTTC.

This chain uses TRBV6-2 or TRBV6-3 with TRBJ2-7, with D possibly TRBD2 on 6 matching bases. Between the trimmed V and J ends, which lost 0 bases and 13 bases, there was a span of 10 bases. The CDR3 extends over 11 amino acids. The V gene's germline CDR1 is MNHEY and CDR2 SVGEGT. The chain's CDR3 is CASSYSGTAYF. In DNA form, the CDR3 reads TGTGCCAGCAGTTACTCCGGGACTGCATACTTC.

The CDR3 DNA follows: TGTGCCAGCAGTTGGGAAGGGGGATACGAGCAGTACTTC. Protein sequence: CASSWEGGYEQYF. The genes are TRBV28 and TRBJ2-7; maybe TRBD1 (6 bases). The V end lost 4 bases, the J end lost 4 bases, and 11 bases lay between the germline ends. CDR1 is MDHEN, CDR2 SYDVKM, per germline. The CDR3 is made up of 13 amino acids.

CDR3: CASSFDAVINEQFF. The CDR3, as DNA: TGCGCCAGCAGCTTTGATGCTGTTATCAATGAGCAGTTCTTC. The rearrangement joins TRBV5-1 to TRBJ2-1; D ambiguous. Trimming cost V 2 bases and J 6 bases, with 12 bases left between them. The CDR3 totals 14 residues. Germline lookup yields CDR1 SGHRS and CDR2 YFSETQ.

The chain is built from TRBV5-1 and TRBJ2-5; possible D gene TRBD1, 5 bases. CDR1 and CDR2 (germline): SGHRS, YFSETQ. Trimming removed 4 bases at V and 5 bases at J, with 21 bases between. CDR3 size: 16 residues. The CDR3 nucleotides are TGCGCCAGCAGCCCGTACGCATCAGGGAAAGGGGAGACCCAGTACTTC. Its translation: CASSPYASGKGETQYF.

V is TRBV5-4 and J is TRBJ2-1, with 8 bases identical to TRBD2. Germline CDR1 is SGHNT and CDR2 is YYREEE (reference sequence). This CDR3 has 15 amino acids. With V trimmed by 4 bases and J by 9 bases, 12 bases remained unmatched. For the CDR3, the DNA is TGTGCCAGCAGCCCTCGATACGGGAGGGCCAGTGAGCAGTTCTTC. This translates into CASSPRYGRASEQFF.

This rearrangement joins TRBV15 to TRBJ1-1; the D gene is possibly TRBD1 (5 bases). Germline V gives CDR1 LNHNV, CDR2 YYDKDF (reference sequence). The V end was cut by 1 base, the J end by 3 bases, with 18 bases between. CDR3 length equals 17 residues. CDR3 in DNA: TGTGCCACCAGCAGAGGGGGCAGCACAAGCAGGGACACTGAAGCTTTCTTT. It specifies CATSRGGSTSRDTEAFF.

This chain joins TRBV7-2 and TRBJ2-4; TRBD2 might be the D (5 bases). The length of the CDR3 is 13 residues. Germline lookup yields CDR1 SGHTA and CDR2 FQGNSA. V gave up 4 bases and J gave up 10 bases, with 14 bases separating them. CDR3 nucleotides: TGTGCCAGCAGCTCCCGGCCTCGGGGTATTCAGTACTTC. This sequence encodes CASSSRPRGIQYF. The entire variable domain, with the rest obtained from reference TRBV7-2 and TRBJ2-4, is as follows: GAGVSQSPSNKVTEKGKDVELRCDPISGHTALYWYRQSLGQGLEFLIYFQGNSAPDKSGLPSDRFSAERTGGSVSTLTIQRTQQEDSAVYLCASSSRPRGIQYFGAGTRLSVL.

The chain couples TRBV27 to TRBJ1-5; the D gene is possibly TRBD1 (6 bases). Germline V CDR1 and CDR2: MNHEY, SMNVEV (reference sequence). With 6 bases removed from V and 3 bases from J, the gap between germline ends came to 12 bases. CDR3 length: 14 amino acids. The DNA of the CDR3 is TGTGCCAGCAGGGGGGGGCATAACAATCAGCCCCAGCATTTT. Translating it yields CASRGGHNNQPQHF.

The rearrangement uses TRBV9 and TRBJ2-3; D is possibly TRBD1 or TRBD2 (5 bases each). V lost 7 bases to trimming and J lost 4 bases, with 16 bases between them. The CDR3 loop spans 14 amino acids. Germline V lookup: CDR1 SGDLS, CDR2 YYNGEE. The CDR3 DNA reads TGTGCCAGCTCCCCAAGAGGGGTCGCAGATACGCAGTATTTT. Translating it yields CASSPRGVADTQYF.

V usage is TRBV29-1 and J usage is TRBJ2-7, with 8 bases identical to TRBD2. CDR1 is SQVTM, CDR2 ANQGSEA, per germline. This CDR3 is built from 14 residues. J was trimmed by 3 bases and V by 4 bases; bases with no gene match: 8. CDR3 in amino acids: CSVAEGLAVYEQYF. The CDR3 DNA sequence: TGCAGCGTTGCTGAAGGACTAGCTGTCTACGAGCAGTACTTC.

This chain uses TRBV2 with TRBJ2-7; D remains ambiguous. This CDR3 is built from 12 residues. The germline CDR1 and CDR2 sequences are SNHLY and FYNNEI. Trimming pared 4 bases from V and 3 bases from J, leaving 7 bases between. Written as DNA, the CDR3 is TGTGCCAGCAGTGGGACGGGCTACGAGCAGTACTTC. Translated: CASSGTGYEQYF.

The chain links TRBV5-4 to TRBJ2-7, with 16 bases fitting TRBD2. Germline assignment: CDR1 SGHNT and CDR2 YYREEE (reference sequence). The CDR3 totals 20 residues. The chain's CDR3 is CASSLVWGAGTSGRAYEQYV. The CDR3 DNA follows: TGTGCCAGCAGCTTGGTGTGGGGGGCCGGGACTAGCGGGAGGGCCTATGAGCAGTACGTC.

DNA for the CDR3: TGTGCCAGCAGCCTCCCGACTCAGACGATCACCGGGGAGCTGTTTTTT. Protein: CASSLPTQTITGELFF. V gene TRBV7-9 combines with J gene TRBJ2-2; D remains ambiguous. CDR1 is SEHNR and CDR2 is FQNEAQ in the germline V gene (reference sequence). CDR3 length equals 16 residues. Trimming took off 5 bases at V and 4 bases at J, with 17 bases between the two ends.

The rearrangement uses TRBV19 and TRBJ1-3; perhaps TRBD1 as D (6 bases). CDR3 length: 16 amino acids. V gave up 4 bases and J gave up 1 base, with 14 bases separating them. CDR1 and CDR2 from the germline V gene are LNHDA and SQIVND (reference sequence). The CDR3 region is CASSKNRVKSGNTIYF. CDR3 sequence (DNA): TGTGCCAGTAGTAAGAACAGGGTGAAATCTGGAAACACCATATATTTT.

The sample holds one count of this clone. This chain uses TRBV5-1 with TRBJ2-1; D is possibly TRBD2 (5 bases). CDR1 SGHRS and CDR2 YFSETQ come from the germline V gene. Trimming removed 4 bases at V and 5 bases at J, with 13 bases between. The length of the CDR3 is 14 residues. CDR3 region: CASSLGRFDNEQFF. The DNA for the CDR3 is TGCGCCAGCAGCCTAGGGAGATTTGACAATGAGCAGTTCTTC.

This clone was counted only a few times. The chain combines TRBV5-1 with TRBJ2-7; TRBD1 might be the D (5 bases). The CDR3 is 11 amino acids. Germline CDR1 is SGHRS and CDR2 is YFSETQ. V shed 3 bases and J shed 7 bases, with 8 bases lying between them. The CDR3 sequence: CASSWGREQYF. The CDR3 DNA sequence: TGCGCCAGCAGCTGGGGCCGAGAGCAGTACTTC.

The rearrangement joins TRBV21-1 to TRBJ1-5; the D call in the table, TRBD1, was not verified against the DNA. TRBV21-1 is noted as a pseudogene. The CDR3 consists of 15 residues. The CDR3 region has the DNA TGTGCCAGCACCAAAAGGACACCCAGCAATCAGCCCCAGCATTTT. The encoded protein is CASTKRTPSNQPQHF.

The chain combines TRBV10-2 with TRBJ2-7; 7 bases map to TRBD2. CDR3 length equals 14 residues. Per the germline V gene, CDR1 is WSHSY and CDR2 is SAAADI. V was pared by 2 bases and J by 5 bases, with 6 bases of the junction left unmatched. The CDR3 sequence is CASSEGGSINEQYF. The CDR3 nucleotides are TGCGCCAGCAGTGAGGGCGGGAGTATCAACGAGCAGTACTTC.

The DNA of the CDR3 is TGTGCCAGTAGTACCCTTGACCGACCCCTAAGGGGCTACACCTTC. This sequence encodes CASSTLDRPLRGYTF. The rearrangement uses TRBV19 and TRBJ1-2, with D unresolved. The V and J ends lost 4 bases and 8 bases respectively, with 20 bases between them. This CDR3 has 15 amino acids. Looked up from germline, CDR1 is LNHDA and CDR2 is SQIVND (reference sequence).